The text below deals with one T cell receptor (beta chain). This CDR3 contains 17 residues. Looked up from germline, CDR1 is GTSNPN and CDR2 is SVGIG (reference sequence). V shed 2 bases and J 2 bases; nucleotides not matched to a gene: 7. Assay used: immunoSEQ multiplex PCR; TCRdb lists only in-frame clones, some missing. The sample records roughly 250,000 clones, roughly 86% being singletons. Recovery among Cohort 3 donors was established by two negative PCRs, clearance, or symptom resolution. This specimen comes from a study of blood T cell repertoires in COVID-19. The overall study: COVID-19 samples collected from the United States, Italy and Spain covered acute and convalescent phases. Sample material is recorded as cDNA or gDNA derived from T cells, B-cell-depleted T cells, or PBMCs.

The rearrangement uses TRBV30 and TRBJ2-6; 9 bases are a match to TRBD1. The receptor was derived from a woman aged 50 to 65 who had recovered from COVID-19. Sequenced sample: PBMCs or T cells enriched from blood (not recorded which). DNA for the CDR3: TGTGCCTGGAGTCGACAGGGGGTGGGGGCTGGGGCCAACGTCCTGACTTTC. Its protein product is CAWSRQGVGAGANVLTF.